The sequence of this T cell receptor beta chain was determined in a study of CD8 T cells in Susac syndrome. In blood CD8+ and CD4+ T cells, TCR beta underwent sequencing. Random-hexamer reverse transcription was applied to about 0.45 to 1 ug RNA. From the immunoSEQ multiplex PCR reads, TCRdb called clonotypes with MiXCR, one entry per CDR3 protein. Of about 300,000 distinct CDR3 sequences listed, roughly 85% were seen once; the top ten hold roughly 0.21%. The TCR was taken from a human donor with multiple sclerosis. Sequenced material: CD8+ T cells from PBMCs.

The CDR3 nucleotides are TGTGCCAGCAGTCCCCTACGGGAGGTCGAGACCCAGTACTTC. It yields the protein CASSPLREVETQYF. The rearrangement joins TRBV6-9 to TRBJ2-5; 7 nucleotides agree with TRBD2. The CDR3 has 14 residues. From germline, CDR1 is MNHGY and CDR2 SVAAGI. V was clipped by 5 bases and J by 5 bases; unmatched bases: 8.